Presented here are 16 T cell receptor beta chains from one specimen sequenced in a study of shared clonotypes between healthy human individuals. Produced via immunoSEQ multiplex PCR; TCRdb's table is partial and in-frame only. The sample lists 2,500,000 or so clones; roughly 92% were seen once. Input material: naive CD4+ T cells from PBMCs. The sample's subset: CD45RA+ positively selected. All receptors derive from a man in his late teens or twenties in good health. Some clones in this sample may be carry-over from other donors' samples.

This sequence joins TRBV6-1 and TRBJ2-3, with D uncertain. The CDR3 contains 14 residues. Looked up from germline, CDR1 is MNHNS and CDR2 is SASEGT. With 4 bases removed from V and 2 bases from J, the gap between germline ends came to 10 bases. The CDR3 loop is CASSGDSLTDTQYF. The CDR3 DNA reads as TGTGCCAGCAGTGGCGACTCTCTCACAGATACGCAGTATTTT.

This clone was seen just once. This chain connects TRBV5-4 to TRBJ2-5, with a possible D match to TRBD2 (5 bases). V lost 0 bases and J 2 bases, leaving 11 bases between the germline ends. CDR1 is SGHNT and CDR2 is YYREEE in the germline V gene (reference sequence). This CDR3 is built from 15 residues. CDR3 DNA: TGTGCCAGCAGCTTGGGGGGAGCGGAACAAGAGACCCAGTACTTC. Translated, it gives CASSLGGAEQETQYF.

The chain is built from TRBV6-5 and TRBJ1-1; D remains ambiguous. Germline V gene sequence: CDR1 MNHEY, CDR2 SVGAGI. Trimming took 7 bases from V and 2 from J, leaving 17 bases between them. The CDR3 is 15 residues long. CDR3 DNA: TGTGCCAGCAAATTGGCGGCAGCAGAAAACACTGAAGCTTTCTTT. This sequence encodes CASKLAAAENTEAFF.

The chain links TRBV9 to TRBJ2-1; D gene uncertain. V shed 1 base and J shed 4 bases, with 6 bases lying between them. The germline CDR1 and CDR2 sequences are SGDLS and YYNGEE. The CDR3 extends over 13 amino acids. DNA of the CDR3: TGTGCCAGCAGCGTATCCCAGTACAATGAGCAGTTCTTC. Translation gives CASSVSQYNEQFF.

The chain carries TRBV9 and TRBJ1-3; 10 bases line up with TRBD1. This CDR3 comprises 16 residues. Trimming at V came to 3 bases and at J to 1 base, leaving 4 bases not matched to a gene. From germline, CDR1 is SGDLS and CDR2 YYNGEE. Written as DNA, the CDR3 is TGTGCCAGCAGCGCCGGGGGACAGGGGTCTGGAAACACCATATATTTT. Its protein product is CASSAGGQGSGNTIYF.

This chain joins TRBV4-3 and TRBJ2-7; possible D gene TRBD2, 5 bases. Trimming cost V 0 bases and J 5 bases, with 14 bases left between them. Germline lookup yields CDR1 LGHNA and CDR2 YSLEER. This CDR3 has 15 amino acids. CDR3 in DNA: TGCGCCAGCAGCCAAGAGTCGGGGTATTTTAACGAGCAGTACTTC. This encodes CASSQESGYFNEQYF.

CDR3 coding DNA: TGTGCCAGCCGCCCCCGCGGGGAGGTCACAGATACGCAGTATTTT. Protein product: CASRPRGEVTDTQYF. The chain employs TRBV7-3 and TRBJ2-3; possibly TRBD2 for D (6 bases). The V gene's germline CDR1 is SGHTA and CDR2 FQGTGA. CDR3 length equals 15 residues. V was clipped by 8 bases and J by 2 bases, with 17 bases between them.

This sequence joins TRBV21-1 and TRBJ1-2; TRBD1 is the table's D call, not checked against the DNA. TRBV21-1 is a recognized pseudogene. CDR3 length equals 16 residues. CDR3 sequence reads: CASSKGSAGGLNGYTF. The CDR3 nucleotides read TGTGCCAGCAGCAAAGGTTCGGCAGGGGGTTTGAATGGCTACACCTTC.

The chain combines TRBV11-2 with TRBJ1-2; D might be TRBD1 (6 bases). Germline CDR1 SGHAT, CDR2 FQNNGV. V dropped 4 bases and J dropped 0 bases, with 24 bases sitting between them. The CDR3 has 19 residues. The CDR3, as DNA: TGTGCCAGCAGCTCACTGACAGGTTCCCCAAGTGAGGCTAACTATGGCTACACCTTC. Translating gives CASSSLTGSPSEANYGYTF.

In this sample, this clone turned up once. At the DNA level, this CDR3 is encoded by other sequences in the same sample as well. The chain combines TRBV9 with TRBJ2-7, with TRBD1 matching 7 bases. Germline lookup yields CDR1 SGDLS and CDR2 YYNGEE. V trimming: 4 bases; J trimming: 1 base; junction bases outside the gene matches: 5. This CDR3 has 14 amino acids. The CDR3 sequence: CASSPRQGSYEQYF. The CDR3 DNA sequence: TGTGCCAGCAGCCCACGACAGGGTTCCTACGAGCAGTACTTC.

The V and J genes are TRBV11-2 and TRBJ2-2; 7 bases map to TRBD1. V lost 5 bases, J lost 6 bases, and 9 bases stayed unmatched. From germline, CDR1 is SGHAT and CDR2 FQNNGV. The CDR3 sequence is 15 residues long. The CDR3 reads CASSTQEGASGELFF. CDR3 DNA sequence: TGTGCCAGCAGCACACAAGAGGGGGCATCCGGGGAGCTGTTTTTT. Supplemented by reference TRBV11-2 and TRBJ2-2, the full variable domain reads EAGVAQSPRYKIIEKRQSVAFWCNPISGHATLYWYQQILGQGPKLLIQFQNNGVVDDSQLPKDRFSAERLKGVDSTLKIQPAKLEDSAVYLCASSTQEGASGELFFGEGSRLTVL.

This chain links TRBV15 with TRBJ2-7, with D perhaps being TRBD1 or TRBD2 (7 bases each). The ends were cut back, 1 base at V and 4 bases at J, with 14 bases in the middle. The CDR3 consists of 15 residues. CDR1 and CDR2 (germline): LNHNV, YYDKDF (reference sequence). The CDR3 loop reads CATSRVRQGGYEQYF. In DNA form, the CDR3 reads TGTGCCACCAGCAGAGTTCGGCAGGGGGGGTACGAGCAGTACTTC.

The chain links TRBV28 to TRBJ2-2; the match to TRBD2 covers 14 bases. Germline-derived CDR1 and CDR2 are MDHEN and SYDVKM. This CDR3 is built from 16 residues. V shed 6 bases, J shed 7 bases, and the junction held 7 bases outside the gene matches. CDR3 amino acids: CASSLPGLAGVGELFF. The CDR3 DNA sequence: TGTGCCAGCAGCTTACCGGGACTAGCGGGAGTCGGGGAGCTGTTTTTT.

This rearrangement joins TRBV2 to TRBJ2-7, with D unclear. Trimming left V 5 bases short and J 3 bases short, with 11 bases between. This CDR3 is built from 13 residues. The germline V gene has CDR1 SNHLY and CDR2 FYNNEI. DNA for the CDR3: TGTGCCAGCAGTAGGTGGCAGAACTACGAGCAGTACTTC. Translation gives CASSRWQNYEQYF.

The CDR3 sequence is CASRMDRAPYGYTF. CDR3 nucleotide sequence: TGTGCCAGCAGGATGGACAGGGCCCCCTATGGCTACACCTTC. The V and J genes are TRBV6-5 and TRBJ1-2, with 8 bases matching TRBD1. The V segment lost 6 bases and the J segment 4 bases; nucleotides outside the gene matches: 7. The germline gives CDR1 MNHEY, CDR2 SVGAGI. CDR3 length: 14 residues.

The V gene is TRBV10-3, the J gene TRBJ2-1, with 13 bases identical to TRBD2. This CDR3 comprises 17 residues. Trimming at V came to 3 bases and at J to 7 bases, leaving 9 bases not matched to a gene. CDR1 is ENHRY, CDR2 SYGVKD, per germline. Here the CDR3 DNA reads TGTGCCATCAGTGACCCGACTAGCGGGAGGCCTCGAAATGAGCAGTTCTTC. Translated: CAISDPTSGRPRNEQFF.